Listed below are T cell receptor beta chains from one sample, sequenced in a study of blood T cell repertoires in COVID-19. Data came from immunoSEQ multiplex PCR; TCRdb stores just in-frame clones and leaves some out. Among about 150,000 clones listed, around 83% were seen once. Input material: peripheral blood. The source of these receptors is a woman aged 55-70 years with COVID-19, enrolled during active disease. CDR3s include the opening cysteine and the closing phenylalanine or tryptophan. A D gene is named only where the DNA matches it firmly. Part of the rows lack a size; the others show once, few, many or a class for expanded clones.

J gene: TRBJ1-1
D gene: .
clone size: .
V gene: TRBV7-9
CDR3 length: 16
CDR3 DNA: TGTGCCAGCAGCTCGGAGGTGGGTTTAATGAACACTGAAGCTTTCTTT
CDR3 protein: CASSSEVGLMNTEAFF

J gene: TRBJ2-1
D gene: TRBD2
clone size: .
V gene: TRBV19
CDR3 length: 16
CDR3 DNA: TGTGCCAGTAAGGAGGTAGCGGGATATGTTAGTAATGAGCAGTTCTTC
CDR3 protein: CASKEVAGYVSNEQFF

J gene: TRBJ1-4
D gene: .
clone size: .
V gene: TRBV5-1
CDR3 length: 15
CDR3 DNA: TGCGCCAGCAGCTTGGGAGGGCAGTATAATGAAAAACTGTTTTTT
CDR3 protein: CASSLGGQYNEKLFF

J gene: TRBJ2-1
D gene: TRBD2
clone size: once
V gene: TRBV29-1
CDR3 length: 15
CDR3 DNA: TGCAGCGTTGAAGATCGGGGGACTAGCGGGAGGGAGCAGTTCTTC
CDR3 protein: CSVEDRGTSGREQFF

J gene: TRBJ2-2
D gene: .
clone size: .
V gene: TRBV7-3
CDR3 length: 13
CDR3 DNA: TGTGCCAGCTCGACAGCAAACACCGGGGAGCTGTTTTTT
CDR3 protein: CASSTANTGELFF

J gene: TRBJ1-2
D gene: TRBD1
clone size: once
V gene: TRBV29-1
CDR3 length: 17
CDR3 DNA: TGCAGCGTTGTTCCGTGGGGTCGGGGACAGGGCAACTATGGCTACACCTTC
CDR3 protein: CSVVPWGRGQGNYGYTF

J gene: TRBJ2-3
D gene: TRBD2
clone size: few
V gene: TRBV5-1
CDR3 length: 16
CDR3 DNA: TGCGCCAGCAGCTTGAATCCCCGGGGGGGCGGAGATACGCAGTATTTT
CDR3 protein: CASSLNPRGGGDTQYF

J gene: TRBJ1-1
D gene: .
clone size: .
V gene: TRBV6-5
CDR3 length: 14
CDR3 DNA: TGTGCCAGCAGGGTCTCGGGGGGAGGCACTGAAGCTTTCTTT
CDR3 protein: CASRVSGGGTEAFF

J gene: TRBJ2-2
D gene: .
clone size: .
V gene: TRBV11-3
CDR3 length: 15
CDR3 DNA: TGTGCCAGCAGCTTAGATAGGGGGAGCACCGGGGAGCTGTTTTTT
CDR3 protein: CASSLDRGSTGELFF

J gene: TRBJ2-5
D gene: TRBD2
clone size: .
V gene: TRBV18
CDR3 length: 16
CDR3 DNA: TGTGCCAGCTCACCACAGGCGGGAGTTTCTAAAGAGACCCAGTACTTC
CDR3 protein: CASSPQAGVSKETQYF

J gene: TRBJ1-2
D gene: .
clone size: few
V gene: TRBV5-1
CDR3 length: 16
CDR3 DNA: TGCGCCAGCAGCCAGACCTCACAAGCAGGGGACTATGGCTACACCTTC
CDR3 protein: CASSQTSQAGDYGYTF

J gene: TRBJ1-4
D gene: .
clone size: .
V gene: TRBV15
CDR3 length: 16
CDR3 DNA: TGTGCCACCAGCAGTAGTGCTCTCAGGGTAGGCGAAAAACTGTTTTTT
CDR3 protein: CATSSSALRVGEKLFF

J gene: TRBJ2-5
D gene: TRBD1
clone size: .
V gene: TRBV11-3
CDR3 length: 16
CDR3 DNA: TGTGCCAGCAGCTTACGTACAGGGGGCGGCCCCGAGACCCAGTACTTC
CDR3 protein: CASSLRTGGGPETQYF

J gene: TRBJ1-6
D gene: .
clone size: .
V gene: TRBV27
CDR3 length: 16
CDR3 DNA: TGTGCCAGCAGTCCAACCCTGAGCTCCTATAATTCACCCCTCCACTTT
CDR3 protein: CASSPTLSSYNSPLHF

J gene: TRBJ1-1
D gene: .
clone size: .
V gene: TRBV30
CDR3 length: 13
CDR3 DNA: TGTGCCTGGAGGGACCGGGGGGCCACTGAAGCTTTCTTT
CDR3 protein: CAWRDRGATEAFF

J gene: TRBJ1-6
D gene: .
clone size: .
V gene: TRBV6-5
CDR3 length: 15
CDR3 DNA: TGTGCCAGCAGTTTCCCTGGGGGGAGTAATTCACCCCTCCACTTT
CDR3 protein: CASSFPGGSNSPLHF

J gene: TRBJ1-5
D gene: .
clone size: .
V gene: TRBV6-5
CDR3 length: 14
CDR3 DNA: TGTGCCAGCAGGGACGCGGGTAGCAATCAGCCCCAGCATTTT
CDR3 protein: CASRDAGSNQPQHF

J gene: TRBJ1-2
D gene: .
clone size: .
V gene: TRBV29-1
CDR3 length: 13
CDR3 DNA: TGCAGCGTTGAACGGACCGGGGGGTATGGCTACACCTTC
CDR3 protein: CSVERTGGYGYTF

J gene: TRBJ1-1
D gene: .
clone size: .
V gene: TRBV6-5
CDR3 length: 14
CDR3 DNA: TGTGCCAGCAGCTCACGAGGGGGGGCCACTGAAGCTTTCTTT
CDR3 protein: CASSSRGGATEAFF

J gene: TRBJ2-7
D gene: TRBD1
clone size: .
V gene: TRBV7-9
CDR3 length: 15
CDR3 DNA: TGTGCCAGCAGCTCGACAGGGCCTCGCTTCTACGAGCAGTACTTC
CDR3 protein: CASSSTGPRFYEQYF

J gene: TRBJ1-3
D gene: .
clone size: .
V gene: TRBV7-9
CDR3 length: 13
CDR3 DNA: TGTGCCAGCAGGAGGTACTCTGGAAACACCATATATTTT
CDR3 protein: CASRRYSGNTIYF

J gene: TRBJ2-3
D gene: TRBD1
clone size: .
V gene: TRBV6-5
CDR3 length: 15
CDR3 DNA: TGTGCCAGCATCGCCCGGGGGACAGGGGGGGATACGCAGTATTTT
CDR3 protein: CASIARGTGGDTQYF

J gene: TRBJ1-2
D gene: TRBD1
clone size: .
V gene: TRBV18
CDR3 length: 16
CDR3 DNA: TGTGCCAGCTCACCAACCGGGACAGGATTTAACTATGGCTACACCTTC
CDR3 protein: CASSPTGTGFNYGYTF

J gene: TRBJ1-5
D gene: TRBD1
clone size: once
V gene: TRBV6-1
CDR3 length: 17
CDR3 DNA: TGTGCCAGCAGTGAGCGTGGGAGGGACAGGAGCAATCAGCCCCAGCATTTT
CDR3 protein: CASSERGRDRSNQPQHF

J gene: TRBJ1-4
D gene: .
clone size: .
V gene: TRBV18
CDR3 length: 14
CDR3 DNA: TGTGCCAGCTCACCGACTGCAACTAATGAAAAACTGTTTTTT
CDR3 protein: CASSPTATNEKLFF

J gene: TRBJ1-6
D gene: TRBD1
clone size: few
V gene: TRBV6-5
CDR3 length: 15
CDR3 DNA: TGTGCCAGCAGTTATGGGGACAGGGGGGATTCACCCCTCCACTTT
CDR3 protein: CASSYGDRGDSPLHF

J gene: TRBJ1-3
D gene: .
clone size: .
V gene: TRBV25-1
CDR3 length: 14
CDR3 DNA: TGTGCCAGCAGTGAGCCGTCCAGGGCAAACACCATATATTTT
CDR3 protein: CASSEPSRANTIYF

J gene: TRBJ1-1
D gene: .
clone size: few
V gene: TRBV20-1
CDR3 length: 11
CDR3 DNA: TGCAGTGCTACAGGGCCCGGGAGAGCTTTCTTT
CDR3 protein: CSATGPGRAFF

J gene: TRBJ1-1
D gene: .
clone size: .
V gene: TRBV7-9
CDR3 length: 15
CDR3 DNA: TGTGCCAGCAGCTTAAATAAAGGGGTGAACACTGAAGCTTTCTTT
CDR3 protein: CASSLNKGVNTEAFF

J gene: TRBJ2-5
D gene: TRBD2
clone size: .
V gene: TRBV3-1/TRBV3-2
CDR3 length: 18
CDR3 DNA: TGTGCCAGCAGCCAAGTAGGTTTGGCTAGCGGGGGCCAAGAGACCCAGTACTTC
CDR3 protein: CASSQVGLASGGQETQYF

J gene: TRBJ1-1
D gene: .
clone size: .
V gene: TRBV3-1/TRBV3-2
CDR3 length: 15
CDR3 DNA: TGTGCCAGCAGCCCCCACAGGGAGCTGAACACTGAAGCTTTCTTT
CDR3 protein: CASSPHRELNTEAFF

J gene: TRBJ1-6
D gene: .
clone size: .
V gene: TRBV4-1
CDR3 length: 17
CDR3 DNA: TGCGCCACCTCGGAAGACTACGCGAGCTCCTATAATTCACCCCTCCACTTT
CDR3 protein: CATSEDYASSYNSPLHF

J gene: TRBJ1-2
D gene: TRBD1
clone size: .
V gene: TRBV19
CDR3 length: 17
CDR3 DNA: TGTGCCAGTAGTTCCTTCTCCGGGACAGGGACCTTCTATGGCTACACCTTC
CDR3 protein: CASSSFSGTGTFYGYTF

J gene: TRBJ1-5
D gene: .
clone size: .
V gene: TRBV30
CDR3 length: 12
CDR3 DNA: TGTGCCTGGGGTAAGTCGGATCAGCCCCAGCATTTT
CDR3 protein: CAWGKSDQPQHF

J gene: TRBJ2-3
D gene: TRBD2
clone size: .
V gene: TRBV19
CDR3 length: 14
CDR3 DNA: TGTGCCAGTACAACGGGAGGGAGCACAGATACGCAGTATTTT
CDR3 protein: CASTTGGSTDTQYF

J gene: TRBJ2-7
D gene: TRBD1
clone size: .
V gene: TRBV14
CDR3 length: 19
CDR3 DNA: TGTGCCAGCAGCCAAGACCAAACTGGGACAGGGAGGTTTGTATACGAGCAGTACTTC
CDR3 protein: CASSQDQTGTGRFVYEQYF

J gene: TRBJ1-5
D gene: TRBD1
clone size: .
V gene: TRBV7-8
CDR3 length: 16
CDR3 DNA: TGTGCCAGCAGCTTTCACAGGGGCTCCGGCAATCAGCCCCAGCATTTT
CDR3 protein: CASSFHRGSGNQPQHF

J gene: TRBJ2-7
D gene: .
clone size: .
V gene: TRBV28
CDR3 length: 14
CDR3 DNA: TGTGCCAGCAGCTGGGGGGTAGGCTCCTACGAGCAGTACTTC
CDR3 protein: CASSWGVGSYEQYF

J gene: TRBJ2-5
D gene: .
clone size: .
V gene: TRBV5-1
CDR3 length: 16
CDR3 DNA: TGCGCCAGCAGCAGGGCCCCGGGGGACAGCCAAGAGACCCAGTACTTC
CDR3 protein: CASSRAPGDSQETQYF

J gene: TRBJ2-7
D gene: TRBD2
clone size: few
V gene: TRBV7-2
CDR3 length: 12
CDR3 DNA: TGTGCCAGCAGCTGGGACTACGGGGAGCAGTACTTC
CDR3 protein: CASSWDYGEQYF

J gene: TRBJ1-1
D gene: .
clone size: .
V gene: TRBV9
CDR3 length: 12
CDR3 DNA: TGTGCCAGCAGCCCCCACGGCACTGAAGCTTTCTTT
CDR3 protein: CASSPHGTEAFF